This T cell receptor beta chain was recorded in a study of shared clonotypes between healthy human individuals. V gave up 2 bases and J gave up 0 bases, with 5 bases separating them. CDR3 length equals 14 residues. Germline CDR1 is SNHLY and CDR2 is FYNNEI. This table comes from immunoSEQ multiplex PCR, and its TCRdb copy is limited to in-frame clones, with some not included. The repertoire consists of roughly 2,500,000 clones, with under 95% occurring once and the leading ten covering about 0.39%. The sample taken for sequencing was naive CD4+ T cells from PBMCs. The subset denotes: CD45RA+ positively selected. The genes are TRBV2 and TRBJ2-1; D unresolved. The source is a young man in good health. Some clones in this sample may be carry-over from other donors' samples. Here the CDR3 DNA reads TGTGCCAGCAGTGAAAACATCTCCTACAATGAGCAGTTCTTC. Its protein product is CASSENISYNEQFF.